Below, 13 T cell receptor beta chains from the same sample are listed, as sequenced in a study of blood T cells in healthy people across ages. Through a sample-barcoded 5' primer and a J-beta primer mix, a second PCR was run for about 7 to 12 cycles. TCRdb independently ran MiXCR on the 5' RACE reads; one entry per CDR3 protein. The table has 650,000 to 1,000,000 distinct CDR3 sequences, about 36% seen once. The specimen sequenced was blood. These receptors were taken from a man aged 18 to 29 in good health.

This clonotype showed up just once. The CDR3 nucleotides are TGCGCCAGCAGATCGGGTTCTAGCGGAAATGAGCAGTACTTC. It codes for CASRSGSSGNEQYF. The V gene is TRBV5-1, the J gene TRBJ2-7, with 7 bases identical to TRBD2. The length of the CDR3 is 14 residues. The junction had 12 bases not matched to a gene; V was cut back by 5 bases and J by 7 bases. CDR1 is SGHRS and CDR2 is YFSETQ in the germline V gene.

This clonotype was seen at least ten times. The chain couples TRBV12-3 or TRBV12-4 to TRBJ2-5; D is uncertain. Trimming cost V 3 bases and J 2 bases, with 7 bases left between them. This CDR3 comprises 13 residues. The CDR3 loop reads CASSFNIQETQYF. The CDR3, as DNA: TGTGCCAGCAGTTTCAACATACAAGAGACCCAGTACTTC.

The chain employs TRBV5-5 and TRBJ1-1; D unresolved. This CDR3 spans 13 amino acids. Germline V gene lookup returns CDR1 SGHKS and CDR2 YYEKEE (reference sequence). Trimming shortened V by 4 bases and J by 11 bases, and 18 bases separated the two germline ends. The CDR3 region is CASSPDVGKRAFF. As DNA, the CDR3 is TGTGCCAGCAGCCCCGATGTCGGGAAGAGGGCTTTCTTT.

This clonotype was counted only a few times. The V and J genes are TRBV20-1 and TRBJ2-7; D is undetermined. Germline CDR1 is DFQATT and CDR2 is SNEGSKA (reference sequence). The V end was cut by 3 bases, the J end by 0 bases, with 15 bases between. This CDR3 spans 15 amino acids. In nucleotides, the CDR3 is TGCAGTGCTAGTCCCTCGCGCGGAATCTCCTACGAGCAGTACTTC. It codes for CSASPSRGISYEQYF.

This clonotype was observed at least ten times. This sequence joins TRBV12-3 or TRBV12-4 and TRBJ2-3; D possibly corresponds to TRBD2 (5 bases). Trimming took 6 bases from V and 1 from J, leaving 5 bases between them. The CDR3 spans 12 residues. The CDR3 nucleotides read TGTGCCAGCAGCGGGGGCACAGATACGCAGTATTTT. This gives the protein CASSGGTDTQYF.

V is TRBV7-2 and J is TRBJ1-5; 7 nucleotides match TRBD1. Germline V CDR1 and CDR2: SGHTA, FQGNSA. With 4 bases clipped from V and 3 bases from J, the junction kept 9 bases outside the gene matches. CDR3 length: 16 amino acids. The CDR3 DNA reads TGTGCCAGCAGCTCCGGCTTGACAGGGCACAATCAGCCCCAGCATTTT. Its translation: CASSSGLTGHNQPQHF.

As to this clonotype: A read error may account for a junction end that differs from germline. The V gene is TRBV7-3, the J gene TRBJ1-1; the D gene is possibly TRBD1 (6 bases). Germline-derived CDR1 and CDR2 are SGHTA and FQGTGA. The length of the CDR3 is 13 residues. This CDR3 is CASSVTRRDTAFF. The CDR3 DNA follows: TGTGCCAGCAGCGTAACGCGAAGGGACACGGCTTTCTTT.

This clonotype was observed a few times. The CDR3 DNA reads as TGCGCCAGCAGTAATCCCCAGGACAGGTCCCGTGCAACTAATGAAAAACTGTTTTTT. Its protein product is CASSNPQDRSRATNEKLFF. V usage is TRBV4-1 and J usage is TRBJ1-4; the match to TRBD1 covers 7 bases. J lost 0 bases, V lost 6 bases, and 16 bases had no gene match. Germline CDR1 and CDR2: MGHRA and YSYEKL. This CDR3 spans 19 amino acids.

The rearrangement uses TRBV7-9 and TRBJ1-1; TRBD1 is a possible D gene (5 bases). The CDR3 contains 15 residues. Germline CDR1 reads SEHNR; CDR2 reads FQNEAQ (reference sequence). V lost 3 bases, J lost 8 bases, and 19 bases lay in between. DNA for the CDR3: TGTGCCAGCAGCTTCGGGGGGTCCCGGGAGGTAGAAGCTTTCTTT. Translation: CASSFGGSREVEAFF.

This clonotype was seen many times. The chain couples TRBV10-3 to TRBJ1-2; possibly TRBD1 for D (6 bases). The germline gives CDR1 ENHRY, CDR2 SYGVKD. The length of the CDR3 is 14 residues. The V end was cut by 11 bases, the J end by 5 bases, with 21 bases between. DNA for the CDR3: TGTGCCGCCTCGACGGGGGCGGTAGATTATGGCTACACCTTC. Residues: CAASTGAVDYGYTF.

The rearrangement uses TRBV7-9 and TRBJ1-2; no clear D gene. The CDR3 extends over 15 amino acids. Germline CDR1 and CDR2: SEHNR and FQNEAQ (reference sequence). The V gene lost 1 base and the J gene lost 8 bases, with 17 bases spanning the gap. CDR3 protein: CASSLGTAPGNGYTF. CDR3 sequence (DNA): TGTGCCAGCAGCTTAGGCACCGCTCCGGGGAACGGCTACACCTTC.

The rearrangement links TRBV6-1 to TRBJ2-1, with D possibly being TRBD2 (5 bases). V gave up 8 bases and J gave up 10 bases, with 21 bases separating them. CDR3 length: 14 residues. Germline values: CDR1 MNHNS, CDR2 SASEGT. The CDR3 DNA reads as TGTGCCAGCGGGGAGAGAGATAGGTCCTACGAGCAGTTCTTC. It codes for CASGERDRSYEQFF.

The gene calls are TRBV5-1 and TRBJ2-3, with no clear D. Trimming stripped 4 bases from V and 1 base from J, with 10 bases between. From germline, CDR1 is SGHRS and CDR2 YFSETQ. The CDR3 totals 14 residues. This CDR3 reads CASSVRSGTDTQYF. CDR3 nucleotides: TGCGCCAGCAGCGTGAGGAGCGGCACAGATACGCAGTATTTT.